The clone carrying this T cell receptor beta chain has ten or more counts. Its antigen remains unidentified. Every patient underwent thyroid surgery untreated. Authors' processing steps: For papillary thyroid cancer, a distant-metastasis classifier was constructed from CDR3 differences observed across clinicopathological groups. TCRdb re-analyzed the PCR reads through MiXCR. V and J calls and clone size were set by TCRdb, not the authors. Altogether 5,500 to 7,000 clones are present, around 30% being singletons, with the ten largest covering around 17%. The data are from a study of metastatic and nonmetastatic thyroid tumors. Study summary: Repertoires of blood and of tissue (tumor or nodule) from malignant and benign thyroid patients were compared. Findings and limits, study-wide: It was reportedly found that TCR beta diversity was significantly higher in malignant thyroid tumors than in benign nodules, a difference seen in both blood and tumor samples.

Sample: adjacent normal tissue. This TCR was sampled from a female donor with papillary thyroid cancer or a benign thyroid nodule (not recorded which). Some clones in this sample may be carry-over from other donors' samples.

CDR3 sequence: CASSLLPGLAGGDNEQFF. DNA of the CDR3: TGTGCCAGCAGCTTACTTCCGGGACTAGCGGGAGGAGACAATGAGCAGTTCTTC. The chain joins TRBV11-1 to TRBJ2-1; 15 bases map to TRBD2. Germline CDR1 SGHAT, CDR2 FQDESV (reference sequence). There are 18 residues in the CDR3. Trimming took 2 bases from V and 5 from J; bases not matched to a gene: 7.